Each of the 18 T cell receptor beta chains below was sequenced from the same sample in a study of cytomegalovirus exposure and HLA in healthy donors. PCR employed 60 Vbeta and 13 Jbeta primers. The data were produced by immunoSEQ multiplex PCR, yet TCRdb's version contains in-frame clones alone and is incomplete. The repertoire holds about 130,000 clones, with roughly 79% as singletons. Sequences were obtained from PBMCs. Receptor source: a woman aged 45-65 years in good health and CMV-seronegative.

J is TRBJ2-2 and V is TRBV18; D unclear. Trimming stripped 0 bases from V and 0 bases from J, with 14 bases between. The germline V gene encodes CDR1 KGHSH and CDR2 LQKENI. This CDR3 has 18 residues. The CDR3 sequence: CASSPPSAGAPNTGELFF. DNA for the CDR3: TGTGCCAGCTCACCACCCTCAGCAGGCGCCCCGAACACCGGGGAGCTGTTTTTT. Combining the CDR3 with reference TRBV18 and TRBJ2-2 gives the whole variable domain NAGVMQNPRHLVRRRGQEARLRCSPMKGHSHVYWYRQLPEEGLKFMVYLQKENIIDESGMPKERFSAEFPKEGPSILRIQQVVRGDSAAYFCASSPPSAGAPNTGELFFGEGSRLTVL.

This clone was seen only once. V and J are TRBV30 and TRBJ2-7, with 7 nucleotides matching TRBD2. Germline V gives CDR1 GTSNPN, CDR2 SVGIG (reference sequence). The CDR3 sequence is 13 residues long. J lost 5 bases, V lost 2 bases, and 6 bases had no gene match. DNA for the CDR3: TGTGCCTGGAGTAAACCCGGGGGGAACGAGCAGTACGTC. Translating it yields CAWSKPGGNEQYV.

The CDR3, as DNA: TGTGCCAGCAGCTTTTTAACTAGCGGTCCCTACGAGCAGTACTTC. It encodes CASSFLTSGPYEQYF. The chain joins TRBV5-6 to TRBJ2-7; 8 positions match TRBD2. The CDR3 extends over 15 amino acids. V shed 2 bases, J shed 2 bases, and the junction held 6 bases outside the gene matches. Germline loops: CDR1 SGHDT, CDR2 YYEEEE.

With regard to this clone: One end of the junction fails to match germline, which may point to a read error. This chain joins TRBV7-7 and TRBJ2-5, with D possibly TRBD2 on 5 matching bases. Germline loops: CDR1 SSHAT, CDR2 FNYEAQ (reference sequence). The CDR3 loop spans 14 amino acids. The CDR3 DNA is TGTGCTAGCAGCTCGTCGGGATTACAAGAGACCCAGTACTTC. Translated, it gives CASSSSGLQETQYF.

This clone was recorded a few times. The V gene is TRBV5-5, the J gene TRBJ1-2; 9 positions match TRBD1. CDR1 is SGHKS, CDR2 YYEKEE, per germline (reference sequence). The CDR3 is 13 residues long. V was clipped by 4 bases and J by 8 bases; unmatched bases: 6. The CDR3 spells CASSVTGTGGYTF. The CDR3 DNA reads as TGTGCCAGCAGCGTTACAGGGACAGGGGGCTACACCTTC.

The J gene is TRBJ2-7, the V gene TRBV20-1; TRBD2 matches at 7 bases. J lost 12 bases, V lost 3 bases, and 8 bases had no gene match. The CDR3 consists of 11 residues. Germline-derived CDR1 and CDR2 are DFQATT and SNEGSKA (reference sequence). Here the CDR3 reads CSARSGGERYF. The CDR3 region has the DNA TGCAGTGCTAGGAGTGGGGGGGAACGGTACTTC.

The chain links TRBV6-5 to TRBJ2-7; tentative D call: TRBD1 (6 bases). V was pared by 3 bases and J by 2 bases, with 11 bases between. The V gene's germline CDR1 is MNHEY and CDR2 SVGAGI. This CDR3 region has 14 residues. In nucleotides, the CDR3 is TGTGCCAGCAGTTATACAGGGACCCCCTACGAGCAGTACTTC. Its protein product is CASSYTGTPYEQYF.

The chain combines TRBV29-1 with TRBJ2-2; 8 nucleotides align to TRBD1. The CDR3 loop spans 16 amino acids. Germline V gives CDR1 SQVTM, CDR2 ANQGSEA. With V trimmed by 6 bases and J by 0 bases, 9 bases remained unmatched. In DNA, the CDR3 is TGCAGCGTAGCTGACCCAGGGGGCGCGAACACCGGGGAGCTGTTTTTT. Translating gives CSVADPGGANTGELFF.

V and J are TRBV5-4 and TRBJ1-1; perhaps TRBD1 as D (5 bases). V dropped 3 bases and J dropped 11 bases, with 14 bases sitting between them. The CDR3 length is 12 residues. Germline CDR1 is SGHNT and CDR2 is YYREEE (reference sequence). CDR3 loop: CASSWLGGRAFF. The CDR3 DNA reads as TGTGCCAGCAGCTGGCTTGGGGGGAGGGCTTTCTTT.

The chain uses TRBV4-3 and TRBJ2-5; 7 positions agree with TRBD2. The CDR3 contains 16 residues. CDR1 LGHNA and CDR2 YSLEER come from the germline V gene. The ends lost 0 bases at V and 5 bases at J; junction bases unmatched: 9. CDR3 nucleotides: TGCGCCAGCAGCCAAGAGGCCGGGGGGAGAGGGGAGACCCAGTACTTC. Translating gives CASSQEAGGRGETQYF.

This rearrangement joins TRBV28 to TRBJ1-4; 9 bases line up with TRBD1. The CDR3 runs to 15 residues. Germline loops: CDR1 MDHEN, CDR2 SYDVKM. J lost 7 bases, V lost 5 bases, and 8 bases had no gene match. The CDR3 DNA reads TGTGCCAGCAGTCGCGGACAGGGGATTGGTGAAAAACTGTTTTTT. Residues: CASSRGQGIGEKLFF.

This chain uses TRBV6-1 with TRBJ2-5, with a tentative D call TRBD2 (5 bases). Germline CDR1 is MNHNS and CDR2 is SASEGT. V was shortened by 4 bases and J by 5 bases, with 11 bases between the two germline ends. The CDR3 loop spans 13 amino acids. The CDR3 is CASSAARGETQYF. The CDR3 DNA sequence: TGTGCCAGCAGTGCCGCACGAGGGGAGACCCAGTACTTC.

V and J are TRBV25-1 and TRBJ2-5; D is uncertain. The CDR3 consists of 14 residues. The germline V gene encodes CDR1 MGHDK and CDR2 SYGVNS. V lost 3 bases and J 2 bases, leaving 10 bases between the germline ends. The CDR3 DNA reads TGTGCCAGCAGTGAGGCCCCAGTACAAGAGACCCAGTACTTC. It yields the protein CASSEAPVQETQYF.

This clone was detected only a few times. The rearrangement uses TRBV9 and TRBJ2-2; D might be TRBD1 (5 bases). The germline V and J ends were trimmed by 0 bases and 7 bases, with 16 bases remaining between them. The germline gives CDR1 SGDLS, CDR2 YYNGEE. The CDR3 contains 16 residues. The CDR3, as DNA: TGTGCCAGCAGCGTAGACACTCGGACATCCGTCGGGGAGCTGTTTTTT. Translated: CASSVDTRTSVGELFF. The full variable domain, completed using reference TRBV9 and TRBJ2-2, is DSGVTQTPKHLITATGQRVTLRCSPRSGDLSVYWYQQSLDQGLQFLIQYYNGEERAKGNILERFSAQQFPDLHSELNLSSLELGDSALYFCASSVDTRTSVGELFFGEGSRLTVL.

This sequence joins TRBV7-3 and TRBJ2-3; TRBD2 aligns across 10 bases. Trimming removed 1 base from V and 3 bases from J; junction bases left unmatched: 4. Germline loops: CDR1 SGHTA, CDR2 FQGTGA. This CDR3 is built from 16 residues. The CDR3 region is CASSLRAGGPTDTQYF. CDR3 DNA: TGTGCCAGCAGCTTAAGAGCGGGAGGGCCAACAGATACGCAGTATTTT.

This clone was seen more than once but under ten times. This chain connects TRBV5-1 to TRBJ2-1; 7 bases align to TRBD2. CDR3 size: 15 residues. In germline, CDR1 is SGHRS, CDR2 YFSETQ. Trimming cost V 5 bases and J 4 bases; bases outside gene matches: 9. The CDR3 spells CASSQPGTTYNEQFF. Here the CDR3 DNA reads TGCGCCAGCAGTCAGCCCGGGACTACATACAATGAGCAGTTCTTC.

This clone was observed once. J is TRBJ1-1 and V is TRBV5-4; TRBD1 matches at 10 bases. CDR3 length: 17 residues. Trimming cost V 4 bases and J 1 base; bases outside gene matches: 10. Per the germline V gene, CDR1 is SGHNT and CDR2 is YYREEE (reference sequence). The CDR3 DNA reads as TGTGCCAGCAGCCCAGGACAGGGGGGAAAAAAGAACACTGAAGCTTTCTTT. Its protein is CASSPGQGGKKNTEAFF.

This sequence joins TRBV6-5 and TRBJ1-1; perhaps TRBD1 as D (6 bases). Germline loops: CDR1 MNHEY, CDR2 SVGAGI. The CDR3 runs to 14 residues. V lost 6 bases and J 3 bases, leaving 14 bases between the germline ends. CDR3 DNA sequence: TGTGCCAGCAGGTTAAGGGGGGGGCACACTGAAGCTTTCTTT. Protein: CASRLRGGHTEAFF.